This T cell receptor (beta chain) comes out of a study of CD8 T cells in Susac syndrome. Findings and caveats of the study: As the study acknowledged, the number of individuals in its TCR sequencing and HLA analysis was relatively small.

Sequencing of TCR beta drew on CD8+ and CD4+ T cells from blood. Purification of the CD8+ and CD4+ T cells relied on negative isolation, and TEMRA cells underwent FACS enrichment. The CDR3 is 12 amino acids. The V gene lost 0 bases and the J gene lost 7 bases, with 4 bases spanning the gap. From germline, CDR1 is MGHRA and CDR2 YSYEKL. RNA was extracted with the RNeasy kit, and a quantity of about 0.5 to 1 ug was reverse transcribed using random hexamers. TCRdb re-derived calls from the immunoSEQ multiplex PCR reads in MiXCR, one entry per CDR3 protein. The sample has approximately 150,000 distinct CDR3 sequences; roughly 92% are singletons. Worth noting for this clonotype: Its matching antigen is unknown.

The J gene is TRBJ2-1, the V gene TRBV4-1; D is unclear. Sequencing used CD4+ T cells from PBMCs. The clonotype originates from a human donor with multiple sclerosis. The CDR3 loop is CASSQDWNEQFF. CDR3 nucleotides: TGCGCCAGCAGCCAAGACTGGAATGAGCAGTTCTTC.